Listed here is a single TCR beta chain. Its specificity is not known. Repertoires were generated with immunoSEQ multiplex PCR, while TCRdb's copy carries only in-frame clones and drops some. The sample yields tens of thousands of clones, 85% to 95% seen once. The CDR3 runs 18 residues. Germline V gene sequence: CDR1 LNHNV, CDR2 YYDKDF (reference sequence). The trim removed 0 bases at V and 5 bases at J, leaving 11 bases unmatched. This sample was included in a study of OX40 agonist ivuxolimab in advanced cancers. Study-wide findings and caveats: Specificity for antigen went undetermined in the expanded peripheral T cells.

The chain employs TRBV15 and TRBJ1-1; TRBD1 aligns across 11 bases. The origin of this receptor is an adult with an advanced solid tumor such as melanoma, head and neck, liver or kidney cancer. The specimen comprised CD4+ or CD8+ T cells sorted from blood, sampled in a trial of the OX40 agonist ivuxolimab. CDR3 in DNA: TGTGCCACCAGCAGAGATCCTCTGGGGACAGGGGGAGGTACTGAAGCTTTCTTT. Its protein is CATSRDPLGTGGGTEAFF.